The 30 T cell receptor beta chains below all came from one sample that was sequenced in a study of shared clonotypes between healthy human individuals. Clones were sequenced by immunoSEQ multiplex PCR, and TCRdb holds only the in-frame ones, with some missing. The sample lists around 620,000 clones, approximately 95% occurring once. Naive CD8 populations comprised CD45RO-negative cells positively selected for CCR7, excluding terminally differentiated effector memory CD45RA+ cells. Sequencing input: naive CD8+ T cells sorted from blood. The receptors shown here come from a woman younger than 45 in good health.

This sequence joins TRBV13 and TRBJ2-3; maybe TRBD2 (6 bases). V was clipped by 1 base and J by 2 bases, with 10 bases between them. Germline lookup yields CDR1 PRHDT and CDR2 FYEKMQ (reference sequence). This CDR3 comprises 15 residues. The CDR3 here is CASSLAGTPTDTQYF. The CDR3 DNA follows: TGTGCCAGCAGCTTAGCCGGGACTCCCACAGATACGCAGTATTTT.

The chain has TRBV11-2 and TRBJ2-1; either TRBD1 or TRBD2 may supply D (5 bases each). V was shortened by 5 bases and J by 0 bases, with 11 bases between the two germline ends. Germline loops: CDR1 SGHAT, CDR2 FQNNGV. The CDR3 spans 15 residues. The CDR3 reads CASSPPGSSYNEQFF. CDR3 nucleotide sequence: TGTGCCAGCAGCCCCCCAGGGAGCTCCTACAATGAGCAGTTCTTC.

The chain employs TRBV7-3 and TRBJ2-1; TRBD2 aligns across 12 bases. The CDR3 covers 16 residues. V shed 4 bases, J shed 4 bases, and the junction held 5 bases outside the gene matches. Germline V gene lookup returns CDR1 SGHTA and CDR2 FQGTGA. DNA of the CDR3: TGTGCCAGCAGCTCGACTACTAGCGGGAGGTACAATGAGCAGTTCTTC. This encodes CASSSTTSGRYNEQFF. Combining the CDR3 with reference TRBV7-3 and TRBJ2-1 gives the whole variable domain GAGVSQTPSNKVTEKGKYVELRCDPISGHTALYWYRQSLGQGPEFLIYFQGTGAADDSGLPNDRFFAVRPEGSVSTLKIQRTERGDSAVYLCASSSTTSGRYNEQFFGPGTRLTVL.

The chain couples TRBV28 to TRBJ1-2; tentatively, D is TRBD1 (6 bases). The CDR3 extends over 14 amino acids. Trimming took off 2 bases at V and 8 bases at J, with 15 bases between the two ends. Looked up from germline, CDR1 is MDHEN and CDR2 is SYDVKM. CDR3 region: CASSLRGGGNGYTF. CDR3 nucleotide sequence: TGTGCCAGCAGTTTAAGGGGAGGGGGGAACGGCTACACCTTC.

The rearrangement uses TRBV4-2 and TRBJ2-7; D gene ambiguous. Looked up from germline, CDR1 is LGHNA and CDR2 is YNFKEQ. This CDR3 region has 14 residues. V dropped 0 bases and J dropped 5 bases, with 11 bases sitting between them. CDR3: CASSQEGLLDEQYF. CDR3 in DNA: TGTGCCAGCAGCCAAGAGGGATTACTGGACGAGCAGTACTTC.

The chain has TRBV28 and TRBJ2-1; possible D gene TRBD1, 7 bases. The V gene lost 7 bases and the J gene lost 4 bases, with 17 bases spanning the gap. This CDR3 has 15 residues. Germline V gene sequence: CDR1 MDHEN, CDR2 SYDVKM. As DNA, the CDR3 is TGTGCCAGCACCCCAGGGGGGAGAACTTACAATGAGCAGTTCTTC. Translated: CASTPGGRTYNEQFF.

The rearrangement links TRBV5-1 to TRBJ2-1; D uncertain. Trimming took 2 bases from V and 9 from J, leaving 6 bases between them. The CDR3 runs 11 residues. Germline CDR1 and CDR2: SGHRS and YFSETQ. CDR3 DNA: TGCGCCAGCAGCTTCAGTTTTGAGCAGTTCTTC. Protein product: CASSFSFEQFF.

The rearrangement links TRBV21-1 to TRBJ2-7. TRBV21-1 is listed as a pseudogene. This CDR3 has 16 amino acids. The CDR3 DNA follows: TGTGCCAGCAGCAAAGGCATGGGGGACCCCAGTTACGAGCAGTACTTC. It yields the protein CASSKGMGDPSYEQYF.

The table lists this clone with a count of one. This chain links TRBV28 with TRBJ2-5; tentatively, D is TRBD1 (5 bases). The CDR3 extends over 15 amino acids. Germline assignment: CDR1 MDHEN and CDR2 SYDVKM. V lost 1 base and J 1 base, leaving 10 bases between the germline ends. This chain's CDR3 is CASSLSPGPQETQYF. In nucleotides, the CDR3 is TGTGCCAGCAGTTTATCGCCAGGGCCCCAAGAGACCCAGTACTTC.

This clone was observed once. This rearrangement joins TRBV19 to TRBJ2-7; 9 nucleotides line up with TRBD2. With V trimmed by 4 bases and J by 4 bases, 5 bases remained unmatched. The CDR3 loop spans 14 amino acids. CDR1 is LNHDA, CDR2 SQIVND, per germline (reference sequence). In DNA form, the CDR3 reads TGTGCCAGTAGTAATAGCGGGAGAGGGTACGAGCAGTACTTC. Its translation: CASSNSGRGYEQYF. The whole variable domain, remainder taken from reference TRBV19 and TRBJ2-7, is DGGITQSPKYLFRKEGQNVTLSCEQNLNHDAMYWYRQDPGQGLRLIYYSQIVNDFQKGDIAEGYSVSREKKESFPLTVTSAQKNPTAFYLCASSNSGRGYEQYFGPGTRLTVT.

The CDR3 DNA follows: TGTGCCAGCAGCTCGGACGGATACTATGGCTACACCTTC. This sequence encodes CASSSDGYYGYTF. The chain recombines TRBV9 with TRBJ1-2; D gene unclear. V was cut by 4 bases and J by 3 bases, with 10 bases left in between. CDR1 and CDR2 from the germline V gene are SGDLS and YYNGEE. The CDR3 totals 13 residues.

The V gene is TRBV6-6, the J gene TRBJ2-7; a possible D gene is TRBD2 (5 bases). Trimming shortened V by 6 bases and J by 2 bases, and 17 bases separated the two germline ends. This CDR3 comprises 15 residues. Germline V gene lookup returns CDR1 MNHNY and CDR2 SVGAGI (reference sequence). This chain's CDR3 is CASRAKTGSPYEQYF. CDR3 DNA: TGTGCCAGCAGGGCCAAGACGGGATCTCCCTACGAGCAGTACTTC.

This clone showed up just once. This CDR3 reads CASSLPGQSSYEQYF. The CDR3 region has the DNA TGTGCCAGCTCACTTCCGGGACAGAGCTCCTACGAGCAGTACTTC. This chain links TRBV18 with TRBJ2-7, with 7 bases matching TRBD1. Trimming removed 4 bases from V and 0 bases from J; junction bases left unmatched: 6. Germline CDR1 and CDR2: KGHSH and LQKENI. This CDR3 spans 15 amino acids. Complete variable domain (other parts from reference TRBV18 and TRBJ2-7): NAGVMQNPRHLVRRRGQEARLRCSPMKGHSHVYWYRQLPEEGLKFMVYLQKENIIDESGMPKERFSAEFPKEGPSILRIQQVVRGDSAAYFCASSLPGQSSYEQYFGPGTRLTVT.

Notes on this clone: Other DNA variants within this sample encode the same CDR3. The chain has TRBV27 and TRBJ2-7; no definite D call. The CDR3 has 14 residues. The germline gives CDR1 MNHEY, CDR2 SMNVEV (reference sequence). V gave up 3 bases and J gave up 0 bases, with 9 bases separating them. CDR3 coding DNA: TGTGCCAGCAGTTTCTCGGCTAGCTCCTACGAGCAGTACTTC. This translates into CASSFSASSYEQYF.

The chain combines TRBV5-4 with TRBJ2-7, with TRBD2 as a possible D gene (6 bases). The length of the CDR3 is 14 residues. Germline-derived CDR1 and CDR2 are SGHNT and YYREEE (reference sequence). V dropped 4 bases and J dropped 5 bases, with 16 bases sitting between them. CDR3 coding DNA: TGTGCCAGCAGCGGGGTCGGGAGTTACGACGAGCAGTACTTC. Translated, it gives CASSGVGSYDEQYF.

V gene TRBV28 combines with J gene TRBJ2-1; unclear D gene. CDR1 is MDHEN, CDR2 SYDVKM, per germline. There are 12 residues in the CDR3. V lost 2 bases, J lost 6 bases, and 5 bases lay in between. This CDR3 is CASSLEGNEQFF. The DNA of the CDR3 is TGTGCCAGCAGTTTAGAAGGCAATGAGCAGTTCTTC. Looking up the rest from reference TRBV28 and TRBJ2-1 gives the full variable domain: DVKVTQSSRYLVKRTGEKVFLECVQDMDHENMFWYRQDPGLGLRLIYFSYDVKMKEKGDIPEGYSVSREKKERFSLILESASTNQTSMYLCASSLEGNEQFFGPGTRLTVL.

This clone was observed a single time. This sequence joins TRBV27 and TRBJ2-4; 11 bases map to TRBD2. The CDR3 consists of 15 residues. In germline, CDR1 is MNHEY, CDR2 SMNVEV (reference sequence). Trimming took 6 bases from V and 4 from J; bases not matched to a gene: 5. The CDR3 coding sequence is TGTGCCAGCAGCTACGGGACTAGCGGTAAAAACATTCAGTACTTC. It encodes CASSYGTSGKNIQYF.

This clone has just one count. This chain links TRBV9 with TRBJ1-4; D is perhaps TRBD1 (5 bases). The CDR3 totals 14 residues. The ends were cut back, 0 bases at V and 7 bases at J, with 10 bases in the middle. Germline loops: CDR1 SGDLS, CDR2 YYNGEE. The CDR3 DNA reads TGTGCCAGCAGCGTAGGGGGGATTCCTGAAAAACTGTTTTTT. This codes for CASSVGGIPEKLFF.

The chain joins TRBV9 to TRBJ2-1, with 10 bases fitting TRBD1. Per germline, CDR1 SGDLS and CDR2 YYNGEE. This CDR3 has 16 residues. Losses at the gene ends were 0 bases for V and 7 bases for J; bases not matched to a gene: 7. The CDR3 DNA sequence: TGTGCCAGCAGCGTAGTCGGGACAGGGGATGGGAATGAGCAGTTCTTC. As protein: CASSVVGTGDGNEQFF.

V and J are TRBV9 and TRBJ1-1, with TRBD1 matching 7 bases. The CDR3 covers 14 residues. V shed 2 bases, J shed 7 bases, and the junction held 8 bases outside the gene matches. The V gene's germline CDR1 is SGDLS and CDR2 YYNGEE. The CDR3 nucleotides read TGTGCCAGCAGCGTCACAGGGGCATCCGATGAAGCTTTCTTT. Its translation is CASSVTGASDEAFF.

This clone has a single count. This chain links TRBV27 with TRBJ1-1; tentatively, D is TRBD1 (5 bases). Trimming took off 0 bases at V and 2 bases at J, with 10 bases between the two ends. The V gene's germline CDR1 is MNHEY and CDR2 SMNVEV (reference sequence). The CDR3 contains 15 residues. The CDR3 DNA follows: TGTGCCAGCAGTTTATCTTCCAGGGTAAACACTGAAGCTTTCTTT. Protein product: CASSLSSRVNTEAFF.

This clone has a single count. The chain has TRBV6-1 and TRBJ1-4, with D uncertain. V dropped 4 bases and J dropped 7 bases, with 13 bases sitting between them. Germline CDR1 and CDR2: MNHNS and SASEGT. CDR3 length equals 14 residues. CDR3 DNA: TGTGCCAGCAGTGCGTCTGGAGGATTTGAAAAACTGTTTTTT. This gives the protein CASSASGGFEKLFF.

The gene calls are TRBV13 and TRBJ1-2; 8 positions agree with TRBD1. Trimming took 6 bases from V and 0 from J; bases not matched to a gene: 12. This CDR3 is built from 17 residues. The germline CDR1 and CDR2 sequences are PRHDT and FYEKMQ (reference sequence). The CDR3 here is CASSDRGLTNSNYGYTF. For the CDR3, the DNA is TGTGCCAGCAGTGACAGGGGACTTACAAATTCTAACTATGGCTACACCTTC.

J is TRBJ2-7 and V is TRBV10-1, with 9 bases that match TRBD1. V lost 4 bases, J lost 2 bases, and 9 bases stayed unmatched. Germline assignment: CDR1 WNHNN and CDR2 SYGVQD (reference sequence). This CDR3 is 16 amino acids long. CDR3 sequence (DNA): TGCGCCAGCAGTGGTACTTCGAGACAGGGGGCCTACGAGCAGTACTTC. It encodes CASSGTSRQGAYEQYF.

This rearrangement joins TRBV28 to TRBJ2-7; the D is unclear. CDR1 is MDHEN, CDR2 SYDVKM, per germline. Trimming shortened V by 6 bases and J by 6 bases, and 12 bases separated the two germline ends. The CDR3 is 12 amino acids. CDR3 coding DNA: TGTGCCAGCAGCACTGGATTGGGCGAGCAGTACTTC. This gives the protein CASSTGLGEQYF.

The rearrangement links TRBV11-2 to TRBJ2-1; 9 bases are shared with TRBD2. The CDR3 covers 15 residues. Germline CDR1 and CDR2: SGHAT and FQNNGV. The trim removed 3 bases at V and 8 bases at J, leaving 8 bases unmatched. Here the CDR3 reads CASSFLAGVFYEQFF. The DNA of the CDR3 is TGTGCCAGCAGCTTTTTAGCGGGAGTGTTTTATGAGCAGTTCTTC.

The chain carries TRBV11-2 and TRBJ2-2; D may be TRBD1 or TRBD2 (6 bases each). Germline assignment: CDR1 SGHAT and CDR2 FQNNGV. With 7 bases removed from V and 8 bases from J, the gap between germline ends came to 17 bases. The CDR3 loop spans 14 amino acids. The CDR3 nucleotides are TGTGCCAGCATCGGATTTGCGGGGACAGGGGAGCTGTTTTTT. Protein product: CASIGFAGTGELFF.

The V and J genes are TRBV5-5 and TRBJ2-5, with D possibly being TRBD1 or TRBD2 (5 bases each). Trimming stripped 2 bases from V and 7 bases from J, with 9 bases between. Germline-derived CDR1 and CDR2 are SGHKS and YYEKEE (reference sequence). The CDR3 runs to 12 residues. CDR3 region: CASSLGTPTQYF. The CDR3 nucleotides are TGTGCCAGCAGCTTAGGGACGCCGACCCAGTACTTC.

The rearrangement uses TRBV7-8 and TRBJ2-7; the match to TRBD2 covers 7 bases. There are 15 residues in the CDR3. With 2 bases clipped from V and 2 bases from J, the junction kept 6 bases outside the gene matches. CDR1 is SGHVS, CDR2 FQNEAQ, per germline. CDR3 protein: CASSLSSGDAYEQYF. The CDR3, as DNA: TGTGCCAGCAGCTTATCGAGCGGGGACGCCTACGAGCAGTACTTC.

The chain couples TRBV19 to TRBJ2-5; unclear D gene. V lost 5 bases, J lost 3 bases, and 4 bases lay in between. The CDR3 spans 11 residues. Germline CDR1 reads LNHDA; CDR2 reads SQIVND (reference sequence). Written as DNA, the CDR3 is TGTGCCAGTAGTGACGAAGAGACCCAGTACTTC. Translation: CASSDEETQYF.